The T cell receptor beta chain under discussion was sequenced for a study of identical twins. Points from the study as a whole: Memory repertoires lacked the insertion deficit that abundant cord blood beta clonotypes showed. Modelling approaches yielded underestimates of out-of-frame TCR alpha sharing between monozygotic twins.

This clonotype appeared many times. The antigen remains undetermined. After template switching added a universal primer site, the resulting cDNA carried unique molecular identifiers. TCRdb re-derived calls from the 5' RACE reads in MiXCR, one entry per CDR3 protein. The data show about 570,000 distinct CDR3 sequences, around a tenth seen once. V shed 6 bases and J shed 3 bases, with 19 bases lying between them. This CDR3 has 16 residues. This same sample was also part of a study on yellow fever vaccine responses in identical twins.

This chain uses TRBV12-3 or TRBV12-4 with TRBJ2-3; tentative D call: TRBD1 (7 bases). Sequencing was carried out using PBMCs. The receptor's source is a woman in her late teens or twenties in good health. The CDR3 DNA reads TGTGCCAGCAGCCCCCCCAGGGGGGTCGAGACAGATACGCAGTATTTT. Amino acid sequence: CASSPPRGVETDTQYF.